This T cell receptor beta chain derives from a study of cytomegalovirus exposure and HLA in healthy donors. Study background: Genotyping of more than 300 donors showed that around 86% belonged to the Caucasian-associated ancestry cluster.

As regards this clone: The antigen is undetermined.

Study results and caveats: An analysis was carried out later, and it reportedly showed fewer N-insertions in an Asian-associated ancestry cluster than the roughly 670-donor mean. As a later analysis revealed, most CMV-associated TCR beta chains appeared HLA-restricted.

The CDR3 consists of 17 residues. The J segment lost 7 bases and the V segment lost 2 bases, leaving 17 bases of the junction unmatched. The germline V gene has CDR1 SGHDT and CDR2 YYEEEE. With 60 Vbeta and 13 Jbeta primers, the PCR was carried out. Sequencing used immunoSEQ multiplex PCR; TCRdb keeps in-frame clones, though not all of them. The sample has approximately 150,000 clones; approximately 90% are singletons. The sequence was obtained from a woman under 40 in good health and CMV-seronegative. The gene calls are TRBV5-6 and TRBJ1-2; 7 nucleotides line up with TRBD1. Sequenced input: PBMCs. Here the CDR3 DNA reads TGTGCCAGCAGCTTATGGGGACAGAGTCTCCTACTTGGTGGCTACACCTTC. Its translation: CASSLWGQSLLLGGYTF.